The 24 T cell receptor beta chains below come from one sample, sequenced in a study of T cell changes during pregnancy in multiple sclerosis. Sequencing was performed with immunoSEQ multiplex PCR; in TCRdb, only in-frame clones are kept and a portion is missing. The table lists 45,000 to 65,000 clones, about 93% of them singletons. This specimen was CD4+ T cells from peripheral blood mononuclear cells, taken in the second trimester of pregnancy. The receptors come from a female donor with multiple sclerosis, enrolled in a pregnancy study.

This clone was seen more than once but under ten times. The chain has TRBV2 and TRBJ2-3; D gene uncertain. CDR3 length: 13 amino acids. Trimming took 6 bases from V and 1 from J, leaving 8 bases between them. Germline CDR1 is SNHLY and CDR2 is FYNNEI. The CDR3 region has the DNA TGTGCCAGCAGCCCGGTAGGCACAGATACGCAGTATTTT. Amino acids: CASSPVGTDTQYF.

The chain carries TRBV6-5 and TRBJ2-7; 9 positions match TRBD1. V trimming: 7 bases; J trimming: 4 bases; junction bases outside the gene matches: 8. CDR3 length: 14 amino acids. The germline V gene encodes CDR1 MNHEY and CDR2 SVGAGI. The CDR3 is CASNTGTGPYEQYF. The CDR3, as DNA: TGTGCCAGCAACACCGGGACAGGGCCTTACGAGCAGTACTTC.

The chain has TRBV12-5 and TRBJ2-2; TRBD2 matches at 11 bases. From germline, CDR1 is LGHNT and CDR2 FRNRAP. CDR3 size: 17 residues. Trimming at V came to 7 bases and at J to 7 bases, leaving 14 bases not matched to a gene. This CDR3 is CASASTLAGGYNGELFF. In nucleotides, the CDR3 is TGTGCTAGTGCCTCGACCCTAGCGGGGGGATACAACGGGGAGCTGTTTTTT. The full variable domain, with the rest looked up from reference TRBV12-5 and TRBJ2-2, is DARVTQTPRHKVTEMGQEVTMRCQPILGHNTVFWYRQTMMQGLELLAYFRNRAPLDDSGMPKDRFSAEMPDATLATLKIQPSEPRDSAVYFCASASTLAGGYNGELFFGEGSRLTVL.

This chain uses TRBV29-1 with TRBJ1-1, with D unclear. Trimming took 6 bases from V and 5 from J, leaving 16 bases between them. This CDR3 spans 13 amino acids. Germline CDR1 and CDR2: SQVTM and ANQGSEA. CDR3 DNA sequence: TGCAGCGTAGCGGAGAGGGCCGTGACTGAAGCTTTCTTT. This sequence encodes CSVAERAVTEAFF.

The chain joins TRBV2 to TRBJ2-3; D might be TRBD2 (5 bases). The CDR3 contains 15 residues. The germline V gene has CDR1 SNHLY and CDR2 FYNNEI. V was cut by 8 bases and J by 0 bases, with 15 bases left in between. CDR3 residues: CASLEWRASTDTQYF. CDR3 DNA sequence: TGTGCCAGCTTGGAATGGCGGGCTAGCACAGATACGCAGTATTTT. Full variable domain (outside the CDR3, taken from reference TRBV2 and TRBJ2-3): EPEVTQTPSHQVTQMGQEVILRCVPISNHLYFYWYRQILGQKVEFLVSFYNNEISEKSEIFDDQFSVERPDGSNFTLKIRSTKLEDSAMYFCASLEWRASTDTQYFGPGTRLTVL.

Only one count was recorded for this clone. This chain joins TRBV5-6 and TRBJ2-3; weak D call: TRBD1 (6 bases). The V and J ends lost 4 bases and 2 bases respectively, with 20 bases between them. CDR3 size: 17 residues. Germline lookup yields CDR1 SGHDT and CDR2 YYEEEE. DNA for the CDR3: TGTGCCAGCAGCCGATCGCCGACAGGAACGTACACAGATACGCAGTATTTT. This codes for CASSRSPTGTYTDTQYF.

The chain is built from TRBV7-8 and TRBJ2-2; D is unclear. V lost 1 base and J 5 bases, leaving 5 bases between the germline ends. The CDR3 contains 13 residues. The germline CDR1 and CDR2 sequences are SGHVS and FQNEAQ. Here the CDR3 reads CASSLGYTGELFF. The CDR3 DNA follows: TGTGCCAGCAGCTTAGGCTATACCGGGGAGCTGTTTTTT.

This sequence joins TRBV15 and TRBJ1-4; D is undetermined. Germline CDR1 LNHNV, CDR2 YYDKDF (reference sequence). This CDR3 comprises 16 residues. Trimming stripped 0 bases from V and 8 bases from J, with 16 bases between. Written as DNA, the CDR3 is TGTGCCACCAGCAGAGATGTCGGCCGAATGAGGGAAAAACTGTTTTTT. Its protein is CATSRDVGRMREKLFF.

V gene TRBV15 combines with J gene TRBJ1-2, with D maybe TRBD1 (6 bases). This CDR3 has 15 residues. Trimming stripped 5 bases from V and 8 bases from J, with 21 bases between. CDR1 is LNHNV and CDR2 is YYDKDF in the germline V gene (reference sequence). The CDR3 protein is CATSPGQRIIAGYTF. In DNA form, the CDR3 reads TGTGCCACCAGCCCTGGACAGCGGATAATTGCGGGCTACACCTTC.

The V gene is TRBV2, the J gene TRBJ1-2; D unclear. CDR1 and CDR2 from the germline V gene are SNHLY and FYNNEI. The V gene lost 3 bases and the J gene lost 5 bases, with 16 bases spanning the gap. The CDR3 extends over 15 amino acids. The CDR3 sequence: CASSENKWPQYGYTF. CDR3 nucleotides: TGTGCCAGCAGTGAGAATAAATGGCCTCAGTATGGCTACACCTTC.

The gene calls are TRBV5-1 and TRBJ2-3; D gene uncertain. V was cut by 4 bases and J by 8 bases, with 14 bases left in between. Germline V gene sequence: CDR1 SGHRS, CDR2 YFSETQ. There are 13 residues in the CDR3. CDR3: CASSGPSSGTQYF. CDR3 nucleotides: TGCGCCAGCAGCGGGCCCTCAAGTGGTACGCAGTATTTT.

This chain joins TRBV5-6 and TRBJ2-1, with D tentatively TRBD2 (6 bases). V was cut by 2 bases and J by 7 bases, with 10 bases left in between. Germline CDR1 SGHDT, CDR2 YYEEEE. The CDR3 runs to 13 residues. The CDR3 DNA follows: TGTGCCAGCAGCTTCGTAGGGAGGAATGAGCAGTTCTTC. Translation gives CASSFVGRNEQFF.

The chain has TRBV6-1 and TRBJ1-2; 8 positions agree with TRBD1. The CDR3 contains 16 residues. CDR1 and CDR2 from the germline V gene are MNHNS and SASEGT. Germline trimming cut 2 bases from V and 8 bases from J; bases unmatched to any gene: 13. The CDR3 region has the DNA TGTGCCAGCAGTGAACTCCCTGGACAGGGAAGGAAAGGCTACACCTTC. It encodes CASSELPGQGRKGYTF.

The chain couples TRBV7-9 to TRBJ2-7, with unresolved D. The CDR3 totals 12 residues. CDR1 and CDR2 from the germline V gene are SEHNR and FQNEAQ (reference sequence). V dropped 6 bases and J dropped 4 bases, with 10 bases sitting between them. Here the CDR3 reads CASRGEFYEQYF. Here the CDR3 DNA reads TGTGCCAGCAGAGGAGAGTTTTACGAGCAGTACTTC.

This chain connects TRBV5-4 to TRBJ2-3; D not certain. The germline V gene has CDR1 SGHNT and CDR2 YYREEE (reference sequence). V was cut by 2 bases and J by 4 bases, with 8 bases left in between. This CDR3 comprises 13 residues. The CDR3 DNA sequence: TGTGCCAGCAGCTTCGATGGAGCAGATACGCAGTATTTT. Translated, it gives CASSFDGADTQYF.

This chain joins TRBV20-1 and TRBJ2-3; D might be TRBD2 (5 bases). CDR3 length: 11 amino acids. The germline gives CDR1 DFQATT, CDR2 SNEGSKA (reference sequence). V lost 6 bases and J 6 bases, leaving 10 bases between the germline ends. The CDR3 spells CSAERTDTQYF. CDR3 bases: TGCAGTGCAGAGCGGACCGATACGCAGTATTTT.

The V call is TRBV28, the J call TRBJ1-2; TRBD1 aligns across 9 bases. This CDR3 contains 14 residues. The germline CDR1 and CDR2 sequences are MDHEN and SYDVKM. J lost 4 bases, V lost 5 bases, and 5 bases had no gene match. This chain's CDR3 is CASSRQGVIYGYTF. CDR3 coding DNA: TGTGCCAGCAGTCGACAGGGGGTGATCTATGGCTACACCTTC.

The CDR3 DNA is TGTGCCTGGAGGAGAACAGGGGGGAATGGCTACACCTTC. Protein sequence: CAWRRTGGNGYTF. The chain carries TRBV30 and TRBJ1-2; 8 nucleotides align to TRBD1. The CDR3 totals 13 residues. V was pared by 3 bases and J by 6 bases, with 6 bases of the junction left unmatched. The germline V gene encodes CDR1 GTSNPN and CDR2 SVGIG (reference sequence).

The V and J genes are TRBV7-6 and TRBJ1-3, with 7 bases lining up with TRBD1. V lost 1 base to trimming and J lost 5 bases; unmatched junction nucleotides: 14. Germline V gene lookup returns CDR1 SGHVS and CDR2 FNYEAQ. This CDR3 is built from 18 residues. CDR3 loop: CASSLGPHRGKIRNTIYF. For the CDR3, the DNA is TGTGCCAGCAGCTTAGGGCCCCACAGGGGCAAGATTAGAAACACCATATATTTT.

The V call is TRBV4-1, the J call TRBJ2-2; 8 bases fit TRBD1. Germline CDR1 MGHRA, CDR2 YSYEKL. The CDR3 contains 15 residues. J lost 6 bases, V lost 4 bases, and 7 bases had no gene match. Written as DNA, the CDR3 is TGCGCCAGCAGCCTCCTGGACAGGGTCGCCGGGGAGCTGTTTTTT. Translation: CASSLLDRVAGELFF.

The chain links TRBV2 to TRBJ2-1; TRBD1 agrees at 9 bases. Per germline, CDR1 SNHLY and CDR2 FYNNEI. The V and J ends lost 8 bases and 3 bases, in that order; junction bases with no gene match: 8. The CDR3 extends over 15 amino acids. The CDR3, as DNA: TGTGCCAGCGATACAGGGGGCGGCTACTACAATGAGCAGTTCTTC. Its translation: CASDTGGGYYNEQFF.

CDR3 in DNA: TGTGCCAGCAGTTTAACAGAATTTTACGAGCAGTACTTC. Protein product: CASSLTEFYEQYF. The chain uses TRBV27 and TRBJ2-7; D not resolved. CDR1 is MNHEY, CDR2 SMNVEV, per germline (reference sequence). This CDR3 region has 13 residues. V dropped 2 bases and J dropped 4 bases, with 9 bases sitting between them.

The CDR3 DNA is TGCAGCGTTAACCAACTCCGGGGGGCAGAGACCCAGTACTTC. This sequence encodes CSVNQLRGAETQYF. The rearrangement joins TRBV29-1 to TRBJ2-5, with D perhaps TRBD2 (7 bases). The CDR3 is 14 residues long. Germline V gene sequence: CDR1 SQVTM, CDR2 ANQGSEA. Between the trimmed V and J ends, which lost 5 bases and 4 bases, there was a span of 17 bases.

This clone was observed a single time. The V call is TRBV9, the J call TRBJ2-7; 9 nucleotides agree with TRBD1. The germline V gene encodes CDR1 SGDLS and CDR2 YYNGEE. The CDR3 has 18 amino acids. V shed 3 bases, J shed 7 bases, and the junction held 20 bases outside the gene matches. CDR3 loop: CASSESQGARPIGGEQYF. The CDR3 DNA is TGTGCCAGCAGCGAGTCACAGGGGGCGAGGCCAATCGGGGGGGAGCAGTACTTC.